What follows are 8 T cell receptor beta chains derived from one specimen sequenced in a study of T cells after yellow fever vaccination. MiXCR, applied by TCRdb to the 5' RACE reads, yields one record per CDR3 protein. The repertoire has 500,000 to 650,000 distinct CDR3 sequences, approximately 13% of them found once; the top ten carry about 16%. This specimen consisted of PBMCs, obtained on the day of the yellow fever booster vaccination. The receptors originated from a young man who received the YFV17D yellow fever vaccine.

The chain has TRBV20-1 and TRBJ2-5, with TRBD2 as a possible D gene (5 bases). Looked up from germline, CDR1 is DFQATT and CDR2 is SNEGSKA (reference sequence). The CDR3 is 14 amino acids. Trimming stripped 6 bases from V and 1 base from J, with 15 bases between. The CDR3 region is CSATRPGLQETQYF. The CDR3 DNA reads as TGCAGTGCAACTAGGCCCGGGCTCCAAGAGACCCAGTACTTC.

The chain joins TRBV29-1 to TRBJ1-2; D not resolved. V was cut by 4 bases and J by 7 bases, with 7 bases left in between. Germline CDR1 and CDR2: SQVTM and ANQGSEA. The CDR3 spans 10 residues. The CDR3 loop reads CSVGEGGYTF. CDR3 DNA sequence: TGCAGCGTTGGAGAGGGTGGCTACACCTTC.

The sample holds a few counts of this clonotype. The gene calls are TRBV7-2 and TRBJ2-1, with TRBD2 matching over 9 bases. The V and J ends lost 1 base and 7 bases, in that order; junction bases with no gene match: 2. The CDR3 covers 14 residues. Germline CDR1 SGHTA, CDR2 FQGNSA. In nucleotides, the CDR3 is TGTGCCAGCAGCTTAGTAGCGGGAGTGAATGAGCAGTTCTTC. It yields the protein CASSLVAGVNEQFF.

J is TRBJ1-1 and V is TRBV4-3; possibly TRBD1 for D (6 bases). V lost 4 bases to trimming and J lost 1 base, with 16 bases between them. This CDR3 contains 16 residues. Germline CDR1 and CDR2: LGHNA and YSLEER. CDR3 DNA sequence: TGCGCCAGCAGCCCGACTCTCAAACAGGGGAACACTGAAGCTTTCTTT. It translates to CASSPTLKQGNTEAFF.

This clonotype was detected only a few times. The chain recombines TRBV9 with TRBJ2-2; D remains unclear. V was shortened by 0 bases and J by 6 bases, with 6 bases between the two germline ends. The CDR3 length is 13 residues. The germline V gene has CDR1 SGDLS and CDR2 YYNGEE. CDR3 sequence (DNA): TGTGCCAGCAGCGTAGATGGGGCCGGGGAGCTGTTTTTT. This encodes CASSVDGAGELFF.

This clonotype was seen a handful of times. This chain uses TRBV7-2 with TRBJ1-6; D gene uncertain. Germline V gene data show CDR1 as SGHTA and CDR2 as FQGNSA. The CDR3 consists of 13 residues. Deletions cut 6 bases from V and 9 bases from J, with 12 bases between. CDR3 sequence reads: CASRSSVGSPLHF. The CDR3 DNA reads TGTGCCAGCAGATCAAGCGTGGGTTCACCCCTCCACTTT.

This clonotype appeared many times. This chain links TRBV6-5 with TRBJ2-5; perhaps TRBD1 as D (6 bases). Germline CDR1 MNHEY, CDR2 SVGAGI. The CDR3 is 13 residues long. The V end was cut by 4 bases, the J end by 3 bases, with 9 bases between. The CDR3 region has the DNA TGTGCCAGCAGTTCCTCAGGGGAAGAGACCCAGTACTTC. As protein: CASSSSGEETQYF.

This clonotype was counted many times. The V gene is TRBV7-2, the J gene TRBJ2-7; TRBD2 agrees at 13 bases. The CDR3 has 15 residues. The V and J ends lost 5 bases and 6 bases, in that order; junction bases with no gene match: 7. Germline V lookup: CDR1 SGHTA, CDR2 FQGNSA. As DNA, the CDR3 is TGTGCCAGCAGCATCACTAGCGGGAGGGCCCCCGAGCAGTACTTC. Translated: CASSITSGRAPEQYF.